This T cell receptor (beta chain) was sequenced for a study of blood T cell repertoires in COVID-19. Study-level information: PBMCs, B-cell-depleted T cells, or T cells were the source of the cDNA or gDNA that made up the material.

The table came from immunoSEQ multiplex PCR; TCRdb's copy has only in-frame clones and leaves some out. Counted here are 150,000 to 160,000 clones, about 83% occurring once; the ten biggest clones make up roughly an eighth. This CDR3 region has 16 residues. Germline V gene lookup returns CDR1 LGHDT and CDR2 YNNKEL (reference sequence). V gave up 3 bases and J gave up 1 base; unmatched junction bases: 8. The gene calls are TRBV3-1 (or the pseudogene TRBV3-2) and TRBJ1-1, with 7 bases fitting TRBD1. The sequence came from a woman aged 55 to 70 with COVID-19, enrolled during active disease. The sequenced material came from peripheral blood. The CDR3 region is CASSQSTGQGNTEAFF. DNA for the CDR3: TGTGCCAGCAGCCAGTCGACAGGGCAGGGGAACACTGAAGCTTTCTTT.